This entry is about one TCR beta chain. Trimming removed 11 bases from V and 7 bases from J, with 17 bases in between. Germline-derived CDR1 and CDR2 are MDHEN and SYDVKM. The CDR3 loop spans 12 amino acids. These data originate in a study of PD-L1 blockade in urothelial cancer. Study-level background: Males with bladder-origin urothelial cancer constituted about nine tenths of the roughly 29 patients.

Patient sample counts ranged from 1 to 8, pretreatment and on-treatment. TCRdb's table, derived via immunoSEQ multiplex PCR, lists solely in-frame clones and lacks some. The sample carries tens of thousands of clones, roughly 80% recorded once. The sequencing here drew on PBMCs, taken around atezolizumab (anti-PD-L1) treatment. The sequence came from a man aged 65 to 85 with urothelial cancer. This chain joins TRBV28 and TRBJ1-1; D gene ambiguous. DNA for the CDR3: TGTGCCCCCCCCCGGGGATACGGTGAAGCTTTCTTT. Translating it yields CAPPRGYGEAFF.